This TCR beta chain is from a study of PD-1 blockade in mismatch repair-deficient tumors (dated by TCRdb to 2017 to 2019). As for the study more broadly: Between September 2013 and 2016, the trial enrolled 80 to 95 consecutive patients with about a dozen types of mismatch repair-deficient cancer, all of whom had received prior treatment and were progressing. Tumor-associated T cell clones in the peripheral blood of patients responding to PD-1 blockade were tracked using deep sequencing of TCR CDR3 regions.

For every enrolled patient, mismatch repair deficiency was confirmed by either polymerase chain reaction or immunohistochemistry. A few patients who responded to pembrolizumab therapy underwent TCR sequencing. In the phase II trial, pembrolizumab PD-1 blockade was tested prospectively in advanced mismatch repair-deficient cancers, no matter which tissue of origin the cancers came from. Peripheral blood T cell samples were serially collected before and at multiple times after PD-1 blockade was started. Blood sampling time points were reported as weeks after the first dose of pembrolizumab. Including the terminal cysteine and phenylalanine, the CDR3 comprises 13 residues. This entry keeps only the CDR3 DNA: 39 bases, framed from base 1. The CDR1 and CDR2 encoded by the germline V gene are MNHEY and SVGAGI. This clone appeared once. No cognate antigen has been identified for it. No much larger clone is present one base from it, and per-base qualities are unavailable.

The investigation overall reported the following: Rapid expansion after pembrolizumab followed by contraction, generally before radiologic responses, was shown by tumor-resident clones, which were often undetectable in blood before treatment.

The library was prepared using the immunoSEQ multiplex PCR assay. In TCRdb, the immuneACCESS table is reduced to in-frame sequences with V and J assigned. These tables do not hold every clone; where another copy was compared, an unresolved V gene accounts for under half, and the others remain unexplained. This sample lists fewer than 45,000 clones; 85% were detected once. Around 3.9% of the sample is taken by the ten largest. The clonotype was recovered from an adult with mismatch repair-deficient cancer. The chain joins TRBV6-5 to TRBJ2-2, with an unclear D gene assignment. This specimen consisted of peripheral blood, obtained approximately 1.5 years after starting pembrolizumab. The CDR3 in this case is CATWSANTGELFF. The DNA is TGTGCAACCTGGAGCGCGAACACCGGGGAGCTGTTTTTT.